A selection of T cell receptor beta chains follows, all from one sample in a study of blood T cell repertoires in COVID-19. Generated by immunoSEQ multiplex PCR, the TCRdb table keeps only in-frame clones and is missing some. The sample has about 370,000 clones; 80% to 90% are singletons. The sequencing input was PBMCs or T cells enriched from blood (not recorded which). These receptors were collected from a man between 18 and 29 years old who had recovered from COVID-19. Both conserved end residues are part of each CDR3. Fields, in order: clone size, D gene, J gene, V gene, CDR3 DNA, CDR3 protein. The D gene is left open where the match is weak. The listing skips clone size in some rows; elsewhere it reads once, few, many or a size class.

clone size: -; D gene: TRBD2; J gene: TRBJ2-1; V gene: TRBV19; CDR3 DNA: TGTGCCAGTAGTATCCCCGGGACTAGCCATTACAATGAGCAGTTCTTC; CDR3 protein: CASSIPGTSHYNEQFF
clone size: -; D gene: -; J gene: TRBJ1-2; V gene: TRBV2; CDR3 DNA: TGTGCCAGCCCCGAGCAGGGATGGTTGGGGGGCTACACCTTC; CDR3 protein: CASPEQGWLGGYTF
clone size: -; D gene: -; J gene: TRBJ1-1; V gene: TRBV18; CDR3 DNA: TGTGCCAGCTCACCACCGGGGCAGGGAGGGATCACTGAAGCTTTCTTT; CDR3 protein: CASSPPGQGGITEAFF
clone size: -; D gene: TRBD2; J gene: TRBJ2-7; V gene: TRBV28; CDR3 DNA: TGTGCCAGCAGTGAACTAGCGGGAGCTGAACGAGAGCAGTACTTC; CDR3 protein: CASSELAGAEREQYF
clone size: -; D gene: TRBD1; J gene: TRBJ2-6; V gene: TRBV19; CDR3 DNA: TGTGCCAGTAGTCCAACGTTGACAGGGGATCTCTCTGGGGCCAACGTCCTGACTTTC; CDR3 protein: CASSPTLTGDLSGANVLTF
clone size: -; D gene: -; J gene: TRBJ1-3; V gene: TRBV5-1; CDR3 DNA: TGCGCCAGCAGCGAGTGGGGCAGTGCCTCTGGAAACACCATATATTTT; CDR3 protein: CASSEWGSASGNTIYF
clone size: -; D gene: TRBD1; J gene: TRBJ1-2; V gene: TRBV27; CDR3 DNA: TGTGCCAGCAGCCCCTTGGACAGGACTAACTATGGCTACACCTTC; CDR3 protein: CASSPLDRTNYGYTF
clone size: -; D gene: -; J gene: TRBJ2-3; V gene: TRBV3-1/TRBV3-2; CDR3 DNA: TGTGCCAGCAGTGAAGTGGCTAGCACAGATACGCAGTATTTT; CDR3 protein: CASSEVASTDTQYF
clone size: -; D gene: -; J gene: TRBJ1-2; V gene: TRBV9; CDR3 DNA: TGTGCCAGCAGCGTAGGTCGACAAAGCTTCTATGGCTACACCTTC; CDR3 protein: CASSVGRQSFYGYTF
clone size: -; D gene: -; J gene: TRBJ1-1; V gene: TRBV18; CDR3 DNA: TGTGCCAGCTCACCCCCGGCAGGGGAGAACACTGAAGCTTTCTTT; CDR3 protein: CASSPPAGENTEAFF
clone size: -; D gene: TRBD1; J gene: TRBJ1-2; V gene: TRBV5-1; CDR3 DNA: TGCGCCAGCAGCGCGACAGGGGATAACTATGGCTACACCTTC; CDR3 protein: CASSATGDNYGYTF
clone size: -; D gene: TRBD1; J gene: TRBJ1-2; V gene: TRBV6-5; CDR3 DNA: TGTGCCAGCACTACAGGGGTTTGGAGCTATGGCTACACCTTC; CDR3 protein: CASTTGVWSYGYTF
clone size: -; D gene: -; J gene: TRBJ2-7; V gene: TRBV13; CDR3 DNA: TGTGCCAGCAGCTTATCCAGGGGATCTTCCTACGAGCAGTACTTC; CDR3 protein: CASSLSRGSSYEQYF
clone size: -; D gene: -; J gene: TRBJ2-5; V gene: TRBV5-1; CDR3 DNA: TGCGCCAGCAGTCTCAGGCACGAGAAAGAGACCCAGTACTTC; CDR3 protein: CASSLRHEKETQYF
clone size: -; D gene: -; J gene: TRBJ1-1; V gene: TRBV3-1/TRBV3-2; CDR3 DNA: TGTGCCAGCAGCCAAGGAAAGAGGGCTGCTGAAGCTTTCTTT; CDR3 protein: CASSQGKRAAEAFF
clone size: -; D gene: -; J gene: TRBJ1-2; V gene: TRBV4-1; CDR3 DNA: TGCGCCAGCAGCATGGCGGGGGCTTCGAACTATGGCTACACCTTC; CDR3 protein: CASSMAGASNYGYTF
clone size: -; D gene: -; J gene: TRBJ2-7; V gene: TRBV18; CDR3 DNA: TGTGCCAGCTCACCGTTACTAGGACCCTCCTACGAGCAGTACTTC; CDR3 protein: CASSPLLGPSYEQYF
clone size: once; D gene: -; J gene: TRBJ1-1; V gene: TRBV6-5; CDR3 DNA: TGTGCCAGCAGTCGGGGTTTTGGGACTGAAGCTTTCTTT; CDR3 protein: CASSRGFGTEAFF
clone size: -; D gene: -; J gene: TRBJ1-1; V gene: TRBV20-1; CDR3 DNA: TGCAGTGCTAGTGCAGGGGCACCAACCGAAGCTTTCTTT; CDR3 protein: CSASAGAPTEAFF
clone size: -; D gene: TRBD1; J gene: TRBJ2-3; V gene: TRBV27; CDR3 DNA: TGTGCCAGCAGTTTGGTGACAGGGGCAGATACGCAGTATTTT; CDR3 protein: CASSLVTGADTQYF
clone size: -; D gene: TRBD1; J gene: TRBJ2-3; V gene: TRBV5-4; CDR3 DNA: TGTGCCAGCAGCTCGACAGGGGGCGCGGCAGATACGCAGTATTTT; CDR3 protein: CASSSTGGAADTQYF
clone size: -; D gene: -; J gene: TRBJ2-3; V gene: TRBV5-1; CDR3 DNA: TGCGCCAGCAGCTTGGGTCCTATCACCCTTTATCGAGATACGCAGTATTTT; CDR3 protein: CASSLGPITLYRDTQYF
clone size: -; D gene: TRBD1; J gene: TRBJ1-1; V gene: TRBV7-8; CDR3 DNA: TGTGCCAGCAGCTGGGGACAGGGAAACACTGAAGCTTTCTTT; CDR3 protein: CASSWGQGNTEAFF
clone size: -; D gene: TRBD1; J gene: TRBJ2-3; V gene: TRBV19; CDR3 DNA: TGTGCCAGTAGGGGGTCATCAGGGGGAGATACGCAGTATTTT; CDR3 protein: CASRGSSGGDTQYF
clone size: -; D gene: -; J gene: TRBJ1-1; V gene: TRBV19; CDR3 DNA: TGTGCCAGTAGCTCGACAGATTTAAGAGCTTTCTTT; CDR3 protein: CASSSTDLRAFF
clone size: -; D gene: -; J gene: TRBJ2-5; V gene: TRBV5-8; CDR3 DNA: TGTGCCAGCAGCTTGGGTAGCGCGTCAGAGACCCAGTACTTC; CDR3 protein: CASSLGSASETQYF
clone size: -; D gene: -; J gene: TRBJ1-2; V gene: TRBV14; CDR3 DNA: TGTGCCAGCAGCCCGTCCGGGGGTATTTTAGGCTACACCTTC; CDR3 protein: CASSPSGGILGYTF
clone size: -; D gene: TRBD1; J gene: TRBJ2-2; V gene: TRBV5-4; CDR3 DNA: TGTGCCAGCAGCTCGGGAGGACAGGGGGACACCGGGGAGCTGTTTTTT; CDR3 protein: CASSSGGQGDTGELFF
clone size: few; D gene: -; J gene: TRBJ1-1; V gene: TRBV7-9; CDR3 DNA: TGTGCCAGCAGCTCGGAGAAGGTCACTGAAGCTTTCTTT; CDR3 protein: CASSSEKVTEAFF
clone size: -; D gene: TRBD2; J gene: TRBJ2-1; V gene: TRBV10-3; CDR3 DNA: TGTGCCATCAGTGAAATAGCGGGAGGGAATGAGCAGTTCTTC; CDR3 protein: CAISEIAGGNEQFF
clone size: -; D gene: TRBD1; J gene: TRBJ2-3; V gene: TRBV7-3; CDR3 DNA: TGTGCCAGCAGACCGACAGGGAGAGACGCCACAGATACGCAGTATTTT; CDR3 protein: CASRPTGRDATDTQYF
clone size: once; D gene: -; J gene: TRBJ1-1; V gene: TRBV28; CDR3 DNA: TGTGCCAGCAACGCCGGGACACCTTATGAAGCTTTCTTT; CDR3 protein: CASNAGTPYEAFF
clone size: -; D gene: -; J gene: TRBJ1-2; V gene: TRBV28; CDR3 DNA: TGTGCCAGCCGCCGGGACACTTATGGCTACACCTTC; CDR3 protein: CASRRDTYGYTF
clone size: -; D gene: TRBD2; J gene: TRBJ2-7; V gene: TRBV19; CDR3 DNA: TGTGCCAGTAGTCCCGGGACTAGCGGGGCCTTCAGACTGTACTTC; CDR3 protein: CASSPGTSGAFRLYF
clone size: -; D gene: TRBD1; J gene: TRBJ1-6; V gene: TRBV5-6; CDR3 DNA: TGTGCCAGCAGCTGGGGGACAGCCAATTCACCCCTCCACTTT; CDR3 protein: CASSWGTANSPLHF
clone size: -; D gene: TRBD1; J gene: TRBJ2-1; V gene: TRBV5-1; CDR3 DNA: TGCGCCAGCAGCTTGCTCTCCGCACAGGGGAAGTTTGGTGAGCAGTTCTTC; CDR3 protein: CASSLLSAQGKFGEQFF
clone size: -; D gene: -; J gene: TRBJ2-3; V gene: TRBV7-3; CDR3 DNA: TGTGCCAGCAGCGATGTGACCCGAGGTACGCAGTATTTT; CDR3 protein: CASSDVTRGTQYF
clone size: few; D gene: -; J gene: TRBJ1-1; V gene: TRBV29-1; CDR3 DNA: TGCAGCGTTGAAGACCCCTCAGGCCGGGCTTTCTTT; CDR3 protein: CSVEDPSGRAFF
clone size: -; D gene: -; J gene: TRBJ2-5; V gene: TRBV11-2; CDR3 DNA: TGTGCCAGCAGCGGAGAAGGACTCCTCCAAGAGACCCAGTACTTC; CDR3 protein: CASSGEGLLQETQYF
clone size: few; D gene: -; J gene: TRBJ1-2; V gene: TRBV5-4; CDR3 DNA: TGTGCCAGCAGCTTGGACAGGGTTAACTATGGCTACACCTTC; CDR3 protein: CASSLDRVNYGYTF
clone size: -; D gene: TRBD1; J gene: TRBJ1-3; V gene: TRBV15; CDR3 DNA: TGTGCCACCAGCGTTAAAAAGGGGACGCCAGGGGGCGCGTTAAACACCATATATTTT; CDR3 protein: CATSVKKGTPGGALNTIYF
clone size: -; D gene: TRBD2; J gene: TRBJ2-1; V gene: TRBV4-1; CDR3 DNA: TGCGCCAGCAGCCAACAACTAGCGGGGGTATACAATGAGCAGTTCTTC; CDR3 protein: CASSQQLAGVYNEQFF
clone size: -; D gene: -; J gene: TRBJ1-2; V gene: TRBV4-3; CDR3 DNA: TGCGCCAGCAGCCAAGATCCGGAACGGGTCTATGGCTACACCTTC; CDR3 protein: CASSQDPERVYGYTF
clone size: -; D gene: -; J gene: TRBJ2-7; V gene: TRBV4-1; CDR3 DNA: TGCGCCAGCAGCCAAGAGGCGGTCTACGAGCAGTACTTC; CDR3 protein: CASSQEAVYEQYF
clone size: -; D gene: -; J gene: TRBJ2-7; V gene: TRBV18; CDR3 DNA: TGTGCCAGCTCACCACCGGCGACACGGCGGGGTTTCGAGCAGTACTTC; CDR3 protein: CASSPPATRRGFEQYF
clone size: -; D gene: -; J gene: TRBJ1-3; V gene: TRBV28; CDR3 DNA: TGTGCCAGCAGTTCAGGGACTGGAAACACCATATATTTT; CDR3 protein: CASSSGTGNTIYF
clone size: -; D gene: -; J gene: TRBJ1-3; V gene: TRBV24-1; CDR3 DNA: TGTGCCACCAGTGAGACTACAGGGTTGGGAAACACCATATATTTT; CDR3 protein: CATSETTGLGNTIYF
clone size: -; D gene: -; J gene: TRBJ2-7; V gene: TRBV10-1; CDR3 DNA: TGCGCCAGCAGTCTCGGAGGGATTCCCTACGAGCAGTACTTC; CDR3 protein: CASSLGGIPYEQYF
clone size: -; D gene: -; J gene: TRBJ2-6; V gene: TRBV4-2; CDR3 DNA: TGTGCCAGCAGCCAAGGCCAGGGAACCTCTGGGGCCAACGTCCTGACTTTC; CDR3 protein: CASSQGQGTSGANVLTF
clone size: -; D gene: -; J gene: TRBJ1-3; V gene: TRBV3-1/TRBV3-2; CDR3 DNA: TGTGCCAGCAGCCCCCAGGGTTTGGGTGGAAACACCATATATTTT; CDR3 protein: CASSPQGLGGNTIYF
clone size: -; D gene: -; J gene: TRBJ1-3; V gene: TRBV21-1; CDR3 DNA: TGTGCCAGCAGCAAAGTCGGCCCGACAGAAAACTATGGAAACACCATATATTTT; CDR3 protein: CASSKVGPTENYGNTIYF
clone size: -; D gene: -; J gene: TRBJ2-7; V gene: TRBV5-5; CDR3 DNA: TGTGCCAGCAGCCTGACGGGTACCTCCTACGAGCAGTACTTC; CDR3 protein: CASSLTGTSYEQYF
clone size: -; D gene: -; J gene: TRBJ2-7; V gene: TRBV27; CDR3 DNA: TGTGCCACCGCCCCGGGAATTGCGAACTACGAGCAGTACTTC; CDR3 protein: CATAPGIANYEQYF
clone size: -; D gene: TRBD1; J gene: TRBJ1-1; V gene: TRBV6-6; CDR3 DNA: TGTGCCAGCAGCAATAGACAGGGGTCCTATAAAGCTTTCTTT; CDR3 protein: CASSNRQGSYKAFF
clone size: -; D gene: -; J gene: TRBJ2-7; V gene: TRBV6-4; CDR3 DNA: TGTGCCAGCAGTGACGGGCAGAACTACGAGCAGTACTTC; CDR3 protein: CASSDGQNYEQYF